The clone carrying this TCR beta chain has at least ten counts. Its antigen is not known. The sample belongs to a study of regulatory T cells in long-lasting Graves disease. General study findings and limits: Accuracy was perhaps lowered by the small sample size.

To make TCR beta libraries, researchers used iRepertoire HTBI primers and Arm-PCR of CDR3 regions. TCRdb recomputed calls from the multiplex PCR reads with MiXCR, one row per CDR3 protein. Here the sample spans approximately 560,000 distinct CDR3 sequences, 15% to 20% being singletons. Between the trimmed V and J ends, which lost 1 base and 6 bases, there was a span of 3 bases. The CDR3 contains 11 residues. Germline V gene data show CDR1 as SGHTA and CDR2 as FQGNSA. The time point here: newly diagnosed GD, antithyroid drugs for less than 3 months. The TCR library used RNA extracted from PBMCs. The same data also contributed to another study, on T cells in Graves' hyperthyroidism and ophthalmopathy. From that paper: Using the HTBI primer set, a first-round RT-PCR was run on the TCR CDR3.

The sequences come from peripheral blood mononuclear cells (PBMCs), collected at new diagnosis, from a patient treated with antithyroid drugs. The genes are TRBV7-2 and TRBJ2-5; D is undetermined. This TCR was recovered from a man younger than 35 with Graves disease. The DNA for the CDR3 is TGTGCCAGCAGCTTAGGGAAGACCCAGTACTTC. Protein: CASSLGKTQYF.